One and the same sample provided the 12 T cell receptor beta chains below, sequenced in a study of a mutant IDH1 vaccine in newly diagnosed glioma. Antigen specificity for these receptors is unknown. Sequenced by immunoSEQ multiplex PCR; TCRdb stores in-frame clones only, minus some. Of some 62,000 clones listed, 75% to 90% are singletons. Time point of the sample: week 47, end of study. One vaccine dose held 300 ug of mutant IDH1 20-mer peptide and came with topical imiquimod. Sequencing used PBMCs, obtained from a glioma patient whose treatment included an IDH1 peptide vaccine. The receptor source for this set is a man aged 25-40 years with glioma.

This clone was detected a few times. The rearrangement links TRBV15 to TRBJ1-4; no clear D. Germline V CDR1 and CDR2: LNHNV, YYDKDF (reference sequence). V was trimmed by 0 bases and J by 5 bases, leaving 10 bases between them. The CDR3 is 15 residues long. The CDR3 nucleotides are TGTGCCACCAGCAGAGATCCGGGAAGGAATGAAAAACTGTTTTTT. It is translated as CATSRDPGRNEKLFF.

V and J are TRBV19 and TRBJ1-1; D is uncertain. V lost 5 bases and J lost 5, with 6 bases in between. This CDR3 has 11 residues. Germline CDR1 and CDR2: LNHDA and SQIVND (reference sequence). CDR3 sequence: CASSRSTEAFF. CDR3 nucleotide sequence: TGTGCCAGTAGTCGGTCGACTGAAGCTTTCTTT.

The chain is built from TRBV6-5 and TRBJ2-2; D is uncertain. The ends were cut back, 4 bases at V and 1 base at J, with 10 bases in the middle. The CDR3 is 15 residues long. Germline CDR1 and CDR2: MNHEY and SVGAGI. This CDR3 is CASSSGSGNTGELFF. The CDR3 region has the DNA TGTGCCAGCAGTTCCGGGTCAGGGAACACCGGGGAGCTGTTTTTT.

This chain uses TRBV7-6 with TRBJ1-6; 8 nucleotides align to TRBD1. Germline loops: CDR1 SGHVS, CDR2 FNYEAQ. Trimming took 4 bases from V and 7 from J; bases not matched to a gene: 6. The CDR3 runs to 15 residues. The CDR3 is CASSSQGARNSPLHF. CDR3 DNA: TGTGCCAGCAGCTCTCAGGGGGCGAGGAATTCACCCCTCCACTTT. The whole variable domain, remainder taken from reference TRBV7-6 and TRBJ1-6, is GAGVSQSPRYKVTKRGQDVALRCDPISGHVSLYWYRQALGQGPEFLTYFNYEAQQDKSGLPNDRFSAERPEGSISTLTIQRTEQRDSAMYRCASSSQGARNSPLHFGNGTRLTVT.

For the CDR3, the DNA is TGCAGCGTTGAATGGGGAACAGGGGCTTGGTATGGCTACACCTTC. Its protein is CSVEWGTGAWYGYTF. The chain combines TRBV29-1 with TRBJ1-2, with 7 bases identical to TRBD1. V shed 2 bases and J 5 bases; nucleotides not matched to a gene: 11. CDR3 length: 15 residues. Looked up from germline, CDR1 is SQVTM and CDR2 is ANQGSEA.

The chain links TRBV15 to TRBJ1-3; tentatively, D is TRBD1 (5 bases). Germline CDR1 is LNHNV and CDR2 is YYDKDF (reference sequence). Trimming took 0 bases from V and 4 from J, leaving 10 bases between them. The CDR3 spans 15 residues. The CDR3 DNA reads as TGTGCCACCAGCAGAGATGGGGGGTCCGGAAACACCATATATTTT. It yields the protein CATSRDGGSGNTIYF.

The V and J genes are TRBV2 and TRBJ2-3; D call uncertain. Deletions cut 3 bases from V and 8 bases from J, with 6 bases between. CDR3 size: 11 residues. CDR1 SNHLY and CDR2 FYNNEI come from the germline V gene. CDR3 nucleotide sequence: TGTGCCAGCAGTGAGGAAGGTACGCAGTATTTT. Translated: CASSEEGTQYF. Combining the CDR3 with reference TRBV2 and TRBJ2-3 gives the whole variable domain EPEVTQTPSHQVTQMGQEVILRCVPISNHLYFYWYRQILGQKVEFLVSFYNNEISEKSEIFDDQFSVERPDGSNFTLKIRSTKLEDSAMYFCASSEEGTQYFGPGTRLTVL.

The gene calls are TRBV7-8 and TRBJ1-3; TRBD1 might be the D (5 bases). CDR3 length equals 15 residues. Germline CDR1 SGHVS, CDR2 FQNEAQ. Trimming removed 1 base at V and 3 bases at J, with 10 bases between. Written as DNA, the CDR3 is TGTGCCAGCAGCTTAGAAAGGGGCAATGGAAACACCATATATTTT. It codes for CASSLERGNGNTIYF.

CDR3 nucleotides: TGCGCCAGCAGTGAAACAGGGGGCGATGGTTCACCCCTCCACTTT. Its translation is CASSETGGDGSPLHF. This chain uses TRBV10-2 with TRBJ1-6; 9 bases agree with TRBD1. The length of the CDR3 is 15 residues. Germline CDR1 reads WSHSY; CDR2 reads SAAADI. V lost 3 bases and J lost 9; bases outside the gene matches: 6.

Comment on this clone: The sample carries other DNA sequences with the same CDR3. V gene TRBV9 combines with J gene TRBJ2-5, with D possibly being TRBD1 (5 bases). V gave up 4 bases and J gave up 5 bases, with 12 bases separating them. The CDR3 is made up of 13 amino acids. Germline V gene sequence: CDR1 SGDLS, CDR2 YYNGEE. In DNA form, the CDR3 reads TGTGCCAGCAGCCTCCGTGGGGCCGAGACCCAGTACTTC. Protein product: CASSLRGAETQYF.

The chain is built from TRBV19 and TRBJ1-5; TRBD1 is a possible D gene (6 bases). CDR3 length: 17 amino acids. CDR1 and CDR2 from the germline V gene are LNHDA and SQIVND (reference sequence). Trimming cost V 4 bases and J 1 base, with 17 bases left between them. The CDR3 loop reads CASSRYIRGTSNQPQHF. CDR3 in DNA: TGTGCCAGTAGTAGGTATATTCGCGGGACAAGCAATCAGCCCCAGCATTTT.

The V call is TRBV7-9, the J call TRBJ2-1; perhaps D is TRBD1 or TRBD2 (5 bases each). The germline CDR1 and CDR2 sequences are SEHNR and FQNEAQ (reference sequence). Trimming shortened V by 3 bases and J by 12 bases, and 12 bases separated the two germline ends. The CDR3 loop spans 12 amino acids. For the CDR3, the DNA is TGTGCCAGCAGCTTGGGGACGCTGGGGCAGTTCTTC. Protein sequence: CASSLGTLGQFF.